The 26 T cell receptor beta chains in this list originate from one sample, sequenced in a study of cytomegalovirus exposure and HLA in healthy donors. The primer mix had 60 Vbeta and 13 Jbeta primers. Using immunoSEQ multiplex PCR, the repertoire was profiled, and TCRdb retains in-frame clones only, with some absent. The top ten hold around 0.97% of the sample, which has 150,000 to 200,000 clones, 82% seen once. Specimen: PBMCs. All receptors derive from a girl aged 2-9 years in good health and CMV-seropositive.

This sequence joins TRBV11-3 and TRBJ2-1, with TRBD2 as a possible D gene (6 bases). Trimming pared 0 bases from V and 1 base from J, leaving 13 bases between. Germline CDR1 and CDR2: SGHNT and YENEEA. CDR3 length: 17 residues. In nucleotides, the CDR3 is TGTGCCAGCAGCTTAGAGGGGGGTAGGGGATCCTACAATGAGCAGTTCTTC. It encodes CASSLEGGRGSYNEQFF.

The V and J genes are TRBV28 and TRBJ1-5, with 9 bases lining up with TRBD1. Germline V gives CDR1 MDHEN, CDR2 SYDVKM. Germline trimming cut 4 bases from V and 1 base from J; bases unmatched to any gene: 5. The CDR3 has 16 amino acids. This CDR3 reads CASSSRDRVSNQPQHF. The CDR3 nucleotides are TGTGCCAGCAGTTCCCGGGACAGGGTGAGCAATCAGCCCCAGCATTTT.

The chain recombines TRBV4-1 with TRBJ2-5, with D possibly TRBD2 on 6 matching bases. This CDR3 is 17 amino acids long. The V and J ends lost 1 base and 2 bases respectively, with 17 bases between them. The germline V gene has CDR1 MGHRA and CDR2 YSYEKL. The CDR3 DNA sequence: TGCGCCAGCAGCCAAGTGGAGGGCCCGGCCATTCAAGAGACCCAGTACTTC. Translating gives CASSQVEGPAIQETQYF.

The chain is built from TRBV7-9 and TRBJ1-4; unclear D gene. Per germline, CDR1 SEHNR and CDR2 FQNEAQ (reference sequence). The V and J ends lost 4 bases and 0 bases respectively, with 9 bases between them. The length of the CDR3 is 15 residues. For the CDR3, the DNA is TGTGCCAGCAGCTCACCACAGCCAACTAATGAAAAACTGTTTTTT. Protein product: CASSSPQPTNEKLFF.

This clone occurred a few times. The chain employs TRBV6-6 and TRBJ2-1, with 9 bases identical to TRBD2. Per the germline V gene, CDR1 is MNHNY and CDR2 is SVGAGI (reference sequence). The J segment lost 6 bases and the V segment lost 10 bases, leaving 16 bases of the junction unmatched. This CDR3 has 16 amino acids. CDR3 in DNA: TGTGCCACCCGGCGGTGGCGGGAGGGCTCAGGCAATGAGCAGTTCTTC. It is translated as CATRRWREGSGNEQFF.

The CDR3 is CASSSSGSGGEQFF. The CDR3 region has the DNA TGTGCCAGCAGTTCTAGCGGGAGTGGGGGTGAGCAGTTCTTC. J is TRBJ2-1 and V is TRBV27; TRBD2 matches 10 bases. This CDR3 is 14 amino acids long. V trimming: 4 bases; J trimming: 9 bases; junction bases outside the gene matches: 6. The germline CDR1 and CDR2 sequences are MNHEY and SMNVEV (reference sequence).

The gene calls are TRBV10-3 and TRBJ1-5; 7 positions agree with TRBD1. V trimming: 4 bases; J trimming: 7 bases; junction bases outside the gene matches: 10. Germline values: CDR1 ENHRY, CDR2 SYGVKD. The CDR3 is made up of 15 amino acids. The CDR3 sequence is CAISALRDSRQPQHF. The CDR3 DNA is TGTGCCATCAGTGCGCTCCGGGACAGCCGACAGCCCCAGCATTTT.

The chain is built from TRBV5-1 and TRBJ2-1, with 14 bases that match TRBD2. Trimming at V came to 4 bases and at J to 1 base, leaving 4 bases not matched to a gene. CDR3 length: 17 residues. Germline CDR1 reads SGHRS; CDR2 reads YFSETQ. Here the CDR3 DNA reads TGCGCCAGCAGCGACGGGACTAGCGGGAGATCCTACAATGAGCAGTTCTTC. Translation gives CASSDGTSGRSYNEQFF.

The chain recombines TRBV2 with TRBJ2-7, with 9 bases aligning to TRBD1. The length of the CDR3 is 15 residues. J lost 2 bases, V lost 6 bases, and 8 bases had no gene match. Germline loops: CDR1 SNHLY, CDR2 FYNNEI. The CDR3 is CASRGDRERAYEQYF. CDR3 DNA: TGTGCCAGCAGGGGGGACAGGGAGAGAGCCTACGAGCAGTACTTC.

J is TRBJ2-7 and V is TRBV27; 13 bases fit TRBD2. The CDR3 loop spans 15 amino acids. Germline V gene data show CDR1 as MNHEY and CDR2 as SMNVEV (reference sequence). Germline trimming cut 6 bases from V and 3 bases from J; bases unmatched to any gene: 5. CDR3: CASRPGLAGRYEQYF. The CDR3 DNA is TGTGCCAGCAGACCGGGACTAGCGGGACGCTACGAGCAGTACTTC.

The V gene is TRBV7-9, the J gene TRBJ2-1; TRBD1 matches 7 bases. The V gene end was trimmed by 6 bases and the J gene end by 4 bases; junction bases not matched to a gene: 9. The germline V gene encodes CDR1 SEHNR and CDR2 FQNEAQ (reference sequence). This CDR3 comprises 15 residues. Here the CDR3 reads CASSYGPTGYNEQFF. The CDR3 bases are TGTGCCAGCAGTTACGGACCGACAGGGTACAATGAGCAGTTCTTC. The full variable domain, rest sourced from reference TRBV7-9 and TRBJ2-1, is DTGVSQNPRHKITKRGQNVTFRCDPISEHNRLYWYRQTLGQGPEFLTYFQNEAQLEKSRLLSDRFSAERPKGSFSTLEIQRTEQGDSAMYLCASSYGPTGYNEQFFGPGTRLTVL.

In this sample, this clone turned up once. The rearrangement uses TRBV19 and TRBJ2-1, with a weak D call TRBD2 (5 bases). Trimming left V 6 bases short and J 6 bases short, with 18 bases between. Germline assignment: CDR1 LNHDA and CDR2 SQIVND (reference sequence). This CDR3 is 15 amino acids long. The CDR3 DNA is TGTGCCAGTAGGGGTAGCGAGCGTCCGGGCAATGAGCAGTTCTTC. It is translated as CASRGSERPGNEQFF.

The CDR3 here is CASSHRTSGSYNEQFF. The DNA for the CDR3 is TGCGCCAGCAGCCACCGGACTAGCGGCTCCTACAATGAGCAGTTCTTC. The chain couples TRBV4-1 to TRBJ2-1, with TRBD2 matching over 10 bases. This CDR3 contains 16 residues. The germline gives CDR1 MGHRA, CDR2 YSYEKL. V was clipped by 3 bases and J by 0 bases; unmatched bases: 2.

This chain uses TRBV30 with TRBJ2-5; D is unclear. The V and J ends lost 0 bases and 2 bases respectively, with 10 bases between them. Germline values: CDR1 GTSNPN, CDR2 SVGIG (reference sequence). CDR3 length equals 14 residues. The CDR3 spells CAWSVAEVQETQYF. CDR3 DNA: TGTGCCTGGAGTGTGGCAGAGGTTCAAGAGACCCAGTACTTC.

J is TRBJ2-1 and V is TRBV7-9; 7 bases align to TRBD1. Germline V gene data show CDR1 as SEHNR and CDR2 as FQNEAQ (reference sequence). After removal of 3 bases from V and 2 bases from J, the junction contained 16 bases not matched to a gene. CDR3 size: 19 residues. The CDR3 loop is CASSFKTLARQGTYNEQFF. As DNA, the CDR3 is TGTGCCAGCAGCTTTAAGACGTTAGCCAGACAGGGTACCTACAATGAGCAGTTCTTC.

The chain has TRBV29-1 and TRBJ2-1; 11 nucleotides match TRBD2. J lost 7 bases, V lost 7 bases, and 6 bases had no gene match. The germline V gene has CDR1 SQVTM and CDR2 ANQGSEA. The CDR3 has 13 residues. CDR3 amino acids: CSATSGSKNEQFF. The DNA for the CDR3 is TGCAGCGCTACTAGCGGGAGCAAGAATGAGCAGTTCTTC.

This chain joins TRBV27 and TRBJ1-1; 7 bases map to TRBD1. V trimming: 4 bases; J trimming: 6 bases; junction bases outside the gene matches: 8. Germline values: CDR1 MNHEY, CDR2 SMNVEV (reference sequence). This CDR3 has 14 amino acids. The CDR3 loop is CASSSPTGNAEAFF. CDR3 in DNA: TGTGCCAGCAGTTCCCCGACAGGGAATGCTGAAGCTTTCTTT.

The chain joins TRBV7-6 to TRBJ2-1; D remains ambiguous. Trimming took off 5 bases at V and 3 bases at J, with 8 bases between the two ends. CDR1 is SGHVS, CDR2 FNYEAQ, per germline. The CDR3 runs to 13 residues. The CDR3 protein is CASSAEIYNEQFF. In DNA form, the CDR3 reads TGTGCCAGCAGCGCCGAGATCTACAATGAGCAGTTCTTC.

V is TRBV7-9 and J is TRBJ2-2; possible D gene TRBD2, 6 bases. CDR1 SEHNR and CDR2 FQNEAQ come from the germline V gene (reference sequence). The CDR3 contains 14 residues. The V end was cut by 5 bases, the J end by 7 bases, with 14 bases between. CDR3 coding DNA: TGTGCCAGCAGCCGGAGGGCGGGTAACGGGGAGCTGTTTTTT. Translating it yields CASSRRAGNGELFF. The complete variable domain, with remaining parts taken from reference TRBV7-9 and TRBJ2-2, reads DTGVSQNPRHKITKRGQNVTFRCDPISEHNRLYWYRQTLGQGPEFLTYFQNEAQLEKSRLLSDRFSAERPKGSFSTLEIQRTEQGDSAMYLCASSRRAGNGELFFGEGSRLTVL.

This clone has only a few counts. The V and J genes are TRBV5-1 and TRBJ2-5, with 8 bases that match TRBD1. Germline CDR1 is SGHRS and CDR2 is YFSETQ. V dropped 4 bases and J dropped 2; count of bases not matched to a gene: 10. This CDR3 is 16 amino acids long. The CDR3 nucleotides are TGCGCCAGCAGCCCATCCACGACAGGGGAGCAAGAGACCCAGTACTTC. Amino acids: CASSPSTTGEQETQYF.

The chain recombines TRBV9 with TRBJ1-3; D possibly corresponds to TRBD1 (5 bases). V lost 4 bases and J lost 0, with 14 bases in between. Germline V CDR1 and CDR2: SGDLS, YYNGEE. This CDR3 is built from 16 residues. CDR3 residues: CASSKGRGSSGNTIYF. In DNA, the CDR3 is TGTGCCAGCAGCAAAGGACGGGGGAGCTCTGGAAACACCATATATTTT. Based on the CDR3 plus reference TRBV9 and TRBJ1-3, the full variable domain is DSGVTQTPKHLITATGQRVTLRCSPRSGDLSVYWYQQSLDQGLQFLIQYYNGEERAKGNILERFSAQQFPDLHSELNLSSLELGDSALYFCASSKGRGSSGNTIYFGEGSWLTVV.

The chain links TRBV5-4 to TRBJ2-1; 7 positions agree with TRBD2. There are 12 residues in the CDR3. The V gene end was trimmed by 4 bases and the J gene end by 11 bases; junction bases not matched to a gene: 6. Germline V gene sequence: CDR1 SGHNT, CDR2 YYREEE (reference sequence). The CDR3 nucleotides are TGTGCCAGCAGCCTACCTAGCGGCCAGCAGTTCTTC. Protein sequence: CASSLPSGQQFF. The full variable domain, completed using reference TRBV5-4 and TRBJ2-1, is ETGVTQSPTHLIKTRGQQVTLRCSSQSGHNTVSWYQQALGQGPQFIFQYYREEENGRGNFPPRFSGLQFPNYSSELNVNALELDDSALYLCASSLPSGQQFFGPGTRLTVL.

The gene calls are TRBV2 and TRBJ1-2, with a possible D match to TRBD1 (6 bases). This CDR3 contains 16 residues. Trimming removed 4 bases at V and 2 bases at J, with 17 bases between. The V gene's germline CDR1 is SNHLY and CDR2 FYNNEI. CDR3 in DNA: TGTGCCAGCAGTGTTGTAGATGGACAGTTAAACTATGGCTACACCTTC. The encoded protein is CASSVVDGQLNYGYTF. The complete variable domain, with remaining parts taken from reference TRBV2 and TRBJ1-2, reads EPEVTQTPSHQVTQMGQEVILRCVPISNHLYFYWYRQILGQKVEFLVSFYNNEISEKSEIFDDQFSVERPDGSNFTLKIRSTKLEDSAMYFCASSVVDGQLNYGYTFGSGTRLTVV.

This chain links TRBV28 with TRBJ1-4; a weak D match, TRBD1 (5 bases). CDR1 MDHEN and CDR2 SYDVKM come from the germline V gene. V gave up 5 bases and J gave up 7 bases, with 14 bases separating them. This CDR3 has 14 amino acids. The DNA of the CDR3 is TGTGCCAGCAGTAACGGGGGTTTCGGTGAAAAACTGTTTTTT. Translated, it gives CASSNGGFGEKLFF.

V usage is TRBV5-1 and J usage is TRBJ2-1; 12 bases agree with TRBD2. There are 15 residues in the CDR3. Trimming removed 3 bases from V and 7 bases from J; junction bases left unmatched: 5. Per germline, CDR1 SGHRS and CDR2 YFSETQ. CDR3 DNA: TGCGCCAGCAGCTCCGGGACTAGCGGGCTGAATGAGCAGTTCTTC. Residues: CASSSGTSGLNEQFF.

Here the CDR3 reads CASSPIWGQGLGQETQYF. The CDR3 region has the DNA TGTGCCAGCAGTCCCATCTGGGGACAGGGGTTGGGGCAAGAGACCCAGTACTTC. The rearrangement uses TRBV28 and TRBJ2-5; 10 bases agree with TRBD1. Germline V gives CDR1 MDHEN, CDR2 SYDVKM. J lost 2 bases, V lost 5 bases, and 14 bases had no gene match. The CDR3 consists of 18 residues.